This T cell receptor (beta chain) emerged from a study of cytomegalovirus exposure and HLA in healthy donors. This clone appeared a few times. With 60 Vbeta and 13 Jbeta primers, the PCR was carried out. Sequenced by immunoSEQ multiplex PCR; TCRdb stores in-frame clones only, minus some. The profile shows roughly 150,000 clones, 70% to 80% of them singletons. This CDR3 has 16 residues. Germline values: CDR1 PRHDT, CDR2 FYEKMQ (reference sequence). V lost 5 bases, J lost 4 bases, and 9 bases stayed unmatched. The J gene is TRBJ2-3, the V gene TRBV13; 10 positions match TRBD2. This sequence was found in a woman in her thirties or forties in good health and CMV-seronegative. Specimen: PBMCs. CDR3 DNA sequence: TGTGCCAGCAGCCAACGACTAGCGGGTCTCTCAGATACGCAGTATTTT. Translated, it gives CASSQRLAGLSDTQYF. The full variable domain, rest sourced from reference TRBV13 and TRBJ2-3, is AAGVIQSPRHLIKEKRETATLKCYPIPRHDTVYWYQQGPGQDPQFLISFYEKMQSDKGSIPDRFSAQQFSDYHSELNMSSLELGDSALYFCASSQRLAGLSDTQYFGPGTRLTVL.